Below, 8 T cell receptor beta chains from the same sample are listed, as sequenced in a study of human T cells and chemical hapten exposure. The study used a library that attached unique molecular identifiers to individual cDNA molecules. TCRdb reprocessed the reads via MiXCR and lists one record per CDR3 protein. This sample's clone table lists 55 to 60 distinct CDR3 sequences. Indicated treatment: therapeutic diphenylcyclopropenone sensitization with weekly scalp DPC. This specimen was whole blood, taken before DPC sensitization or 2, 6, or about 24 weeks after (not recorded which). The receptors originated from an adult with alopecia areata. Some clones in this sample may be carry-over from other donors' samples. This table probably holds off-target reads from a library built for another chain.

The chain carries TRBV7-2 and TRBJ2-3; D unresolved. Between the trimmed V and J ends, which lost 2 bases and 6 bases, there was a span of 6 bases. CDR1 SGHTA and CDR2 FQGNSA come from the germline V gene. CDR3 length: 12 residues. CDR3 sequence (DNA): TGTGCCAGCAGCTTATCGCGGGATACGCAGTATTTT. Its protein is CASSLSRDTQYF.

The J gene is TRBJ2-1, the V gene TRBV20-1; 10 bases fit TRBD1. The CDR3 has 13 residues. Per the germline V gene, CDR1 is DFQATT and CDR2 is SNEGSKA (reference sequence). V gave up 4 bases and J gave up 9 bases; unmatched junction bases: 6. CDR3 in amino acids: CSAKGTGVPEQFF. The CDR3, as DNA: TGCAGTGCTAAAGGGACAGGGGTCCCTGAGCAGTTCTTC.

This chain links TRBV20-1 with TRBJ2-1, with D perhaps assigned TRBD1 or TRBD2 (6 bases each). From germline, CDR1 is DFQATT and CDR2 SNEGSKA (reference sequence). Between the trimmed V and J ends, which lost 2 bases and 4 bases, there was a span of 12 bases. The CDR3 sequence is 14 residues long. The CDR3 DNA reads as TGCAGTGCTAGATTCGGGGGCCGATACAATGAGCAGTTCTTC. It translates to CSARFGGRYNEQFF.

This clonotype has a single count. The V and J genes are TRBV6-1 and TRBJ2-3; 9 positions match TRBD2. The CDR3 sequence is 14 residues long. Germline loops: CDR1 MNHNS, CDR2 SASEGT. V shed 3 bases and J 3 bases; nucleotides not matched to a gene: 1. The CDR3 region is CASSEAGGTDTQYF. In nucleotides, the CDR3 is TGTGCCAGCAGTGAGGCGGGGGGGACAGATACGCAGTATTTT.

This clonotype is a singleton in its sample. The chain recombines TRBV7-8 with TRBJ1-3; D not resolved. V lost 5 bases and J 0 bases, leaving 8 bases between the germline ends. The CDR3 contains 14 residues. Germline lookup yields CDR1 SGHVS and CDR2 FQNEAQ. CDR3 bases: TGTGCCAGCAGCCCTCCGTCCTCTGGAAACACCATATATTTT. It is translated as CASSPPSSGNTIYF.

This chain joins TRBV7-3 and TRBJ2-5; weak D call: TRBD2 (5 bases). The V gene's germline CDR1 is SGHTA and CDR2 FQGTGA. The V gene lost 5 bases and the J gene lost 2 bases, with 12 bases spanning the gap. The CDR3 sequence is 14 residues long. DNA for the CDR3: TGTGCCAGCAGCCCACTAGGTACTCAAGAGACCCAGTACTTC. This encodes CASSPLGTQETQYF.

The chain is built from TRBV29-1 and TRBJ1-4; D may be TRBD1 (5 bases). This CDR3 has 16 amino acids. V dropped 6 bases and J dropped 4 bases, with 21 bases sitting between them. The germline V gene encodes CDR1 SQVTM and CDR2 ANQGSEA. The CDR3, as DNA: TGCAGCGTGACCCAGGCGTGGGACCCCCATAATGAAAAACTGTTTTTT. This sequence encodes CSVTQAWDPHNEKLFF.

The chain carries TRBV29-1 and TRBJ2-2; maybe TRBD1 (5 bases). The V end lost 5 bases, the J end lost 0 bases, and 7 bases lay between the germline ends. The germline gives CDR1 SQVTM, CDR2 ANQGSEA. The CDR3 contains 13 residues. CDR3 DNA sequence: TGCAGCGTTCACAGGACGAACACCGGGGAGCTGTTTTTT. Encoded protein: CSVHRTNTGELFF.